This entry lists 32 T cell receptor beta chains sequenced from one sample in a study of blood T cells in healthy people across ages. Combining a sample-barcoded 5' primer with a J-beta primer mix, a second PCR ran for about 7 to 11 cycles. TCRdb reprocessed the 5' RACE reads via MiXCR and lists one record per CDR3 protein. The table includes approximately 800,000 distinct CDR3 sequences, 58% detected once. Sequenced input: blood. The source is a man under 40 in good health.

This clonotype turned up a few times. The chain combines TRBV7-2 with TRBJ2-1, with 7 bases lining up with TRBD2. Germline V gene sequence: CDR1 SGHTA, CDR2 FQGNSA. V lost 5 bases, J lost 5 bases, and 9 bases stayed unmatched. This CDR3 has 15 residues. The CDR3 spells CASSPSSGTHNEQFF. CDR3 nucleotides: TGTGCCAGCAGCCCCAGCAGCGGGACCCACAATGAGCAGTTCTTC. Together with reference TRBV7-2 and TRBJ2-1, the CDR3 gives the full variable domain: GAGVSQSPSNKVTEKGKDVELRCDPISGHTALYWYRQSLGQGLEFLIYFQGNSAPDKSGLPSDRFSAERTGGSVSTLTIQRTQQEDSAVYLCASSPSSGTHNEQFFGPGTRLTVL.

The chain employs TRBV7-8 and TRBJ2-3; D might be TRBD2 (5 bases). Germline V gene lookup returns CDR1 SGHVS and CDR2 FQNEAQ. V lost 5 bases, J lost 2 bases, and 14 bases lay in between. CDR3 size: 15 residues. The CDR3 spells CASSLLRVSTDTQYF. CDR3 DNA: TGTGCCAGCAGCCTCTTGCGGGTTTCCACAGATACGCAGTATTTT. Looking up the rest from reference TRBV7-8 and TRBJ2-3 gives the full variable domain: GAGVSQSPRYKVAKRGQDVALRCDPISGHVSLFWYQQALGQGPEFLTYFQNEAQLDKSGLPSDRFFAERPEGSVSTLKIQRTQQEDSAVYLCASSLLRVSTDTQYFGPGTRLTVL.

The CDR3 DNA reads TGTGCCAGCAGTTGGATCAAGAACACTGAAGCTTTCTTT. Protein: CASSWIKNTEAFF. The gene calls are TRBV6-5 and TRBJ1-1; D unresolved. V was pared by 4 bases and J by 1 base, with 7 bases between. Germline CDR1 is MNHEY and CDR2 is SVGAGI. CDR3 length: 13 amino acids.

The CDR3 bases are TGTGCCAGCAGCGGCTTTTACCGGGACAATGAGCAGTTCTTC. This sequence encodes CASSGFYRDNEQFF. This rearrangement joins TRBV7-2 to TRBJ2-1; D not certain. V was clipped by 5 bases and J by 5 bases, with 13 bases between them. The V gene's germline CDR1 is SGHTA and CDR2 FQGNSA. This CDR3 contains 14 residues. The full variable domain, completed using reference TRBV7-2 and TRBJ2-1, is GAGVSQSPSNKVTEKGKDVELRCDPISGHTALYWYRQSLGQGLEFLIYFQGNSAPDKSGLPSDRFSAERTGGSVSTLTIQRTQQEDSAVYLCASSGFYRDNEQFFGPGTRLTVL.

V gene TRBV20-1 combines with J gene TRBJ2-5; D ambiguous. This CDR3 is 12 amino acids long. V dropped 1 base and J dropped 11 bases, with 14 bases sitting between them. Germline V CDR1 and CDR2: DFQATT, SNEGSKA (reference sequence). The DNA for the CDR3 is TGCAGTGCTAGAGTAACTTACAATGAGCAGTACTTC. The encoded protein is CSARVTYNEQYF.

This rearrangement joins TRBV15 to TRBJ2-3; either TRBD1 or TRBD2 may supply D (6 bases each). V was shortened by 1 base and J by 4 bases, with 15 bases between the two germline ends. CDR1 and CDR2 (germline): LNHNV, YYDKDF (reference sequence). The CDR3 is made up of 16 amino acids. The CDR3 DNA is TGTGCCACCAGCAGAGCTGGCAGGGGAGGCCCAGATACGCAGTATTTT. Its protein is CATSRAGRGGPDTQYF.

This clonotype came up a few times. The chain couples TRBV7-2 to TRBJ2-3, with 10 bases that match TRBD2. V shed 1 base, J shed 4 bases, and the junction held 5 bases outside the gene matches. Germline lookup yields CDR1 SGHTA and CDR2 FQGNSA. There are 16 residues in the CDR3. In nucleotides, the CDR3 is TGTGCCAGCAGCTTAGTAGTTAGCGGGGGGTCAGATACGCAGTATTTT. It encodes CASSLVVSGGSDTQYF. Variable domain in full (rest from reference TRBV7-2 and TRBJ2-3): GAGVSQSPSNKVTEKGKDVELRCDPISGHTALYWYRQSLGQGLEFLIYFQGNSAPDKSGLPSDRFSAERTGGSVSTLTIQRTQQEDSAVYLCASSLVVSGGSDTQYFGPGTRLTVL.

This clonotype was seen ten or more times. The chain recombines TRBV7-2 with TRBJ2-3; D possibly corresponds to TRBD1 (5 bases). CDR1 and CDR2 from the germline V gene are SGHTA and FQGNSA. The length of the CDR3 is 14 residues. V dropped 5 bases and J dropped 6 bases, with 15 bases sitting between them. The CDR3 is CASSLQGFIDTQYF. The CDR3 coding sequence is TGTGCCAGCAGCCTCCAGGGATTTATTGATACGCAGTATTTT. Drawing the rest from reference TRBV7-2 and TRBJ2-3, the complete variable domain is GAGVSQSPSNKVTEKGKDVELRCDPISGHTALYWYRQSLGQGLEFLIYFQGNSAPDKSGLPSDRFSAERTGGSVSTLTIQRTQQEDSAVYLCASSLQGFIDTQYFGPGTRLTVL.

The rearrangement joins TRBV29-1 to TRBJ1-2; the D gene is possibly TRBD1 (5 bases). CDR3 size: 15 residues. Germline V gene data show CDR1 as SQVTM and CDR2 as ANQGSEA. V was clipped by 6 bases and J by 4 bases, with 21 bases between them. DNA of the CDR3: TGCAGCGTCGGGGGTGGGGGGGGATCTTCCTATGGCTACACCTTC. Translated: CSVGGGGGSSYGYTF.

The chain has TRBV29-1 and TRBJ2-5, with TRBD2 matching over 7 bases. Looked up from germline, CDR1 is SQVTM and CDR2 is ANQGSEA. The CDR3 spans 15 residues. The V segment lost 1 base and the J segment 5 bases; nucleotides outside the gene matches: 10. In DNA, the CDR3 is TGCAGCGTTGAAGGCCGTGGCGGGGGTTCGGAGACCCAGTACTTC. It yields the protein CSVEGRGGGSETQYF.

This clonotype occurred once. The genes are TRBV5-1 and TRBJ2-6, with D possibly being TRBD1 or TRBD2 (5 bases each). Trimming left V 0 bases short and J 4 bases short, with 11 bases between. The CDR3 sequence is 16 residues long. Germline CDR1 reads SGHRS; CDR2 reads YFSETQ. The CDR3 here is CASSLVGTTGANVLTF. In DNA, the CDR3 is TGCGCCAGCAGCTTGGTAGGGACCACCGGGGCCAACGTCCTGACTTTC.

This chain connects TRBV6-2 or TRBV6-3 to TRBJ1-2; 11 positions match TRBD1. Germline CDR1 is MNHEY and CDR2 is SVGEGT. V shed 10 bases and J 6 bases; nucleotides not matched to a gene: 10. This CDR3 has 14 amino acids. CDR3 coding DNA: TGTGCCACACGGCGGACAGGGGGCGTGGATGGCTACACCTTC. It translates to CATRRTGGVDGYTF.

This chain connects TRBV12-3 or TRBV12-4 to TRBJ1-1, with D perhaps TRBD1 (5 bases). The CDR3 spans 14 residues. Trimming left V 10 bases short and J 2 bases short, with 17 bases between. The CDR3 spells CATLTGRINTEAFF. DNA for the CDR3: TGTGCCACGCTGACGGGACGGATAAACACTGAAGCTTTCTTT.

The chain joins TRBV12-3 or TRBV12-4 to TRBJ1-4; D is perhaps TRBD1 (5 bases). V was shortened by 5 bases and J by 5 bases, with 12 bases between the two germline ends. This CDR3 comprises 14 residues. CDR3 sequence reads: CASSPTAKNEKLFF. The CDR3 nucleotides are TGTGCCAGCAGTCCGACAGCAAAAAATGAAAAACTGTTTTTT.

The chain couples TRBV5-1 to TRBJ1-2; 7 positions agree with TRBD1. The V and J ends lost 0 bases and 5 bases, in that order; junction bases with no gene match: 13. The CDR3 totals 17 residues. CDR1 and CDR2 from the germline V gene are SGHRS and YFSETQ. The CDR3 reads CASSLGKSGQFLYGYTF. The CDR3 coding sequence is TGCGCCAGCAGCTTGGGAAAATCGGGACAGTTCCTTTATGGCTACACCTTC. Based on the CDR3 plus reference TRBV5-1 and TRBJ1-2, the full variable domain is KAGVTQTPRYLIKTRGQQVTLSCSPISGHRSVSWYQQTPGQGLQFLFEYFSETQRNKGNFPGRFSGRQFSNSRSEMNVSTLELGDSALYLCASSLGKSGQFLYGYTFGSGTRLTVV.

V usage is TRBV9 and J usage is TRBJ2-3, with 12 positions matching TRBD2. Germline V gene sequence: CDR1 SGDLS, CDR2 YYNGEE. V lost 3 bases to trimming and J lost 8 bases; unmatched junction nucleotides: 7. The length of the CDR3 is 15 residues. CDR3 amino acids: CASSATTSGRGTQYF. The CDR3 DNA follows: TGTGCCAGCAGCGCCACGACTAGCGGGAGAGGTACGCAGTATTTT.

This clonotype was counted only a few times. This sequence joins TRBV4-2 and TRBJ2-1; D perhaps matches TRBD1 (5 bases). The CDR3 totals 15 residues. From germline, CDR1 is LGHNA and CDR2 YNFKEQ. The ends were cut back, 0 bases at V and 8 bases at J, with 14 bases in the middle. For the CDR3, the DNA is TGTGCCAGCAGCCAAGAGGCAGGGATTCGGGATGAGCAGTTCTTC. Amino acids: CASSQEAGIRDEQFF.

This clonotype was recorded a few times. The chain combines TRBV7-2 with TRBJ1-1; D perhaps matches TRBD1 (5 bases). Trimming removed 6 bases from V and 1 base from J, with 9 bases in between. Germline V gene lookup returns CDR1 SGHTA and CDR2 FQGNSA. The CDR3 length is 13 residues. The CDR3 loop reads CASSTQENTEAFF. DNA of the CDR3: TGTGCCAGCAGTACACAGGAGAACACTGAAGCTTTCTTT.

CDR3 nucleotide sequence: TGTGCCAGCTCACCAGACTGGAGTAGTGAGCAGTTCTTC. This sequence encodes CASSPDWSSEQFF. This chain joins TRBV18 and TRBJ2-1; D call uncertain. Between the trimmed V and J ends, which lost 2 bases and 9 bases, there was a span of 11 bases. Germline CDR1 reads KGHSH; CDR2 reads LQKENI. The CDR3 has 13 residues.

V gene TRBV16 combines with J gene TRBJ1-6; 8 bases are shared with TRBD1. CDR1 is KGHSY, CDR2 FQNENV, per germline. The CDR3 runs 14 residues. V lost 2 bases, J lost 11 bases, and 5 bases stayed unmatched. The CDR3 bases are TGTGCCAGCAGCCAAGGACAGGGCCCTACACCCCTCCACTTT. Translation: CASSQGQGPTPLHF.

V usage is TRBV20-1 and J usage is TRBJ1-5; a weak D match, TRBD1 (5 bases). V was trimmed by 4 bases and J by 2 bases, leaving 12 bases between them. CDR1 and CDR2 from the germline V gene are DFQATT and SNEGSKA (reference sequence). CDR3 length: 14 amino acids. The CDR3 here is CSATPGEGNQPQHF. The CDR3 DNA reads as TGCAGTGCTACCCCGGGGGAGGGCAATCAGCCCCAGCATTTT.

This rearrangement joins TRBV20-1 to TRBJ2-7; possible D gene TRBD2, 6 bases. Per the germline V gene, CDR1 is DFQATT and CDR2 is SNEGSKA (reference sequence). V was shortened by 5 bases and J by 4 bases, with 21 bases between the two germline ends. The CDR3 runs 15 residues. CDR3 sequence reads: CSAARVGSRGYEQYF. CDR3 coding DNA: TGCAGTGCTGCCAGGGTCGGCAGCCGGGGGTACGAGCAGTACTTC.

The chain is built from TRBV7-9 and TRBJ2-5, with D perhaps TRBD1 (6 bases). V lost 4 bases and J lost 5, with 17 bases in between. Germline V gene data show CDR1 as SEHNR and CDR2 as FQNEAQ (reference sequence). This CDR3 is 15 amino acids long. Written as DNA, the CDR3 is TGTGCCAGCAGCTCCAACAGGGTTATCATGGAGACCCAGTACTTC. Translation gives CASSSNRVIMETQYF.

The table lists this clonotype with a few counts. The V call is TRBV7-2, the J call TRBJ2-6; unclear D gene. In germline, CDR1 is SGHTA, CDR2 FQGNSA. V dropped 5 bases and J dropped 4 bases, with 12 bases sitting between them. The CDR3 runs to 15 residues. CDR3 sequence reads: CASSKGYGGANVLTF. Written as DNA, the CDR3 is TGTGCCAGCAGCAAGGGCTATGGGGGGGCCAACGTCCTGACTTTC.

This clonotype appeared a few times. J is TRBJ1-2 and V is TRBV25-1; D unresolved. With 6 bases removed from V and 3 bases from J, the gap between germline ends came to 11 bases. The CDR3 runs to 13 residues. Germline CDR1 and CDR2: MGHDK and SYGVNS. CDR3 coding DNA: TGTGCCAGCAGCGACGGCCTGGACTATGGCTACACCTTC. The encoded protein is CASSDGLDYGYTF.

The CDR3 bases are TGTGCCACCAGGGCGGGACTAGCTCTCACCGGGGAGCTGTTTTTT. As protein: CATRAGLALTGELFF. The chain couples TRBV15 to TRBJ2-2; 9 bases map to TRBD2. The CDR3 consists of 15 residues. Germline V gene sequence: CDR1 LNHNV, CDR2 YYDKDF (reference sequence). Trimming cost V 6 bases and J 4 bases; bases outside gene matches: 6.

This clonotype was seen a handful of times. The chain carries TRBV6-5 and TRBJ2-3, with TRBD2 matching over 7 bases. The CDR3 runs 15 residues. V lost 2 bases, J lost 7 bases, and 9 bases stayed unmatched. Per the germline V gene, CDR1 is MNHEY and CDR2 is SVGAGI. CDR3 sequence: CASSYASGTANTQYF. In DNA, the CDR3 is TGTGCCAGCAGTTACGCCAGCGGGACCGCGAATACGCAGTATTTT.

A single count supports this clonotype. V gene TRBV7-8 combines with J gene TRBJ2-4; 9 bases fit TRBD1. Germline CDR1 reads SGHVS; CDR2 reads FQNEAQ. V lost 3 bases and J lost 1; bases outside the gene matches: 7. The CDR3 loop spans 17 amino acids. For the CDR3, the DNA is TGTGCCAGCAGCTTGGAACAGGGGGCGTTCGCCAAAAACATTCAGTACTTC. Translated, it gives CASSLEQGAFAKNIQYF. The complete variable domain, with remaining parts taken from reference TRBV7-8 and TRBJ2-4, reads GAGVSQSPRYKVAKRGQDVALRCDPISGHVSLFWYQQALGQGPEFLTYFQNEAQLDKSGLPSDRFFAERPEGSVSTLKIQRTQQEDSAVYLCASSLEQGAFAKNIQYFGAGTRLSVL.

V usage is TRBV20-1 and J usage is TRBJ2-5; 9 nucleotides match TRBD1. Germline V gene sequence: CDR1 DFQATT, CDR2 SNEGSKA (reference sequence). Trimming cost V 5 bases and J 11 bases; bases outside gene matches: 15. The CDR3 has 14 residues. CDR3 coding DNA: TGCAGTGCTGTCCCAGGGGACAGGGTAAGGGAGCAGTACTTC. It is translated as CSAVPGDRVREQYF.

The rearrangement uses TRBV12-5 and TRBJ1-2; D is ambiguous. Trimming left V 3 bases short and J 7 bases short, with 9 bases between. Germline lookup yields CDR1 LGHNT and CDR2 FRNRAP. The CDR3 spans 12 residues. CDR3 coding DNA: TGTGCTAGTGGTTTTGGTGGGTTTGGCTACACCTTC. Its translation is CASGFGGFGYTF.

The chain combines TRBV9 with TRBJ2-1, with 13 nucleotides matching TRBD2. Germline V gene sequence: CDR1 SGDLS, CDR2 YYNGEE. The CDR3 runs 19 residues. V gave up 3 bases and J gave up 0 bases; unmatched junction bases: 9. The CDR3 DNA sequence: TGTGCCAGCAGCGCATGGGGACTAGCGGGGACCGGCTCCTACAATGAGCAGTTCTTC. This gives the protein CASSAWGLAGTGSYNEQFF.

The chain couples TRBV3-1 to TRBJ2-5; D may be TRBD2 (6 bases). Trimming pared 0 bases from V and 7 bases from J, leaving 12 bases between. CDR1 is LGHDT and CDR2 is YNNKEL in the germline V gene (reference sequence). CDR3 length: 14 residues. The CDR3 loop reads CASSQDAGSRTQYF. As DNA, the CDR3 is TGTGCCAGCAGCCAAGATGCGGGATCTCGGACCCAGTACTTC.